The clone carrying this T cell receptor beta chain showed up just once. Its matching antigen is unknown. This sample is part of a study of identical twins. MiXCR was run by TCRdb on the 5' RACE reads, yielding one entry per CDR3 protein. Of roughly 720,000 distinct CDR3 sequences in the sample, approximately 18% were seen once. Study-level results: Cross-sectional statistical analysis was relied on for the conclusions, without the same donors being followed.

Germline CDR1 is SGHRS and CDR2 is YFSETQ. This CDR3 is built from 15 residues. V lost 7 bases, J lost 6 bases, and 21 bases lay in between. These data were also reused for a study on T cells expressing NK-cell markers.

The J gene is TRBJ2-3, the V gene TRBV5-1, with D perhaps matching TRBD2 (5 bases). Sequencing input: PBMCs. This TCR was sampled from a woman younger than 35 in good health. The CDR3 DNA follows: TGCGCCAGCCGCCCCGGAGGTCTAACCCTGGATACGCAGTATTTT. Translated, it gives CASRPGGLTLDTQYF.